These T cell receptor beta chains were read from a single sample in a study of blood T cell repertoires in COVID-19. Clones were read by immunoSEQ multiplex PCR, and TCRdb kept only the in-frame ones, dropping some. This sample has approximately 190,000 clones, with roughly 80% found just once. Sequencing input: peripheral blood. These receptors all come from a human donor in a cohort sampled during active COVID-19. Both conserved end residues are part of each CDR3. A D gene is named only where the DNA matches it firmly. Clone size appears in some rows only: once, few, many, or a class for an expanded clone.

TRBJ1-2	TRBV12-3/TRBV12-4	NA	12	NA	TGTGCCAGCAGTGACAGGTTCTATGGCTACACCTTC	CASSDRFYGYTF
TRBJ1-1	TRBV3-1/TRBV3-2	few	14	NA	TGTGCCAGCACTGAAACGGGGGAGGACACTGAAGCTTTCTTT	CASTETGEDTEAFF
TRBJ1-5	TRBV10-3	NA	16	TRBD1	TGTGCCATCAGTGGGACAGGGGGATATAGCAATCAGCCCCAGCATTTT	CAISGTGGYSNQPQHF
TRBJ2-1	TRBV7-9	NA	15	TRBD2	TGTGCCAGCAGGTCGACTAGCGGGAGGGACAATGAGCAGTTCTTC	CASRSTSGRDNEQFF
TRBJ1-1	TRBV6-4	few	13	NA	TGTGCCAGCAGTGACTCGAGGGCCACTGAAGCTTTCTTT	CASSDSRATEAFF
TRBJ1-3	TRBV19	NA	14	NA	TGTGCCAGTACGGCAGACTACTCTGGAAACACCATATATTTT	CASTADYSGNTIYF
TRBJ2-5	TRBV25-1	NA	15	NA	TGTGCCAGCAGTGAATATTTGCGGAGCCAAGAGACCCAGTACTTC	CASSEYLRSQETQYF
TRBJ1-2	TRBV7-9	NA	13	NA	TGTGCCAGCAGCTTAGTGGGGGCGCATCTGGACACCTTC	CASSLVGAHLDTF
TRBJ1-2	TRBV3-1/TRBV3-2	NA	17	TRBD1	TGTGCCAGCAGACCCATTTCCCCGGGACAGGGGGTCTATGGCTACACCTTC	CASRPISPGQGVYGYTF
TRBJ1-2	TRBV28	NA	14	TRBD1	TGTGCCAGCAACACTGTACGGGACAGCTATGGCTACACCTTC	CASNTVRDSYGYTF
TRBJ1-5	TRBV3-1/TRBV3-2	NA	14	NA	TGTGCCAGCAGCCAGTACAGGGGCAATCAGCCCCAGCATTTT	CASSQYRGNQPQHF
TRBJ2-3	TRBV28	once	17	NA	TGTGCCAGCAGCCCCATTAGGGCGGGGATTTCCACAGATACGCAGTATTTT	CASSPIRAGISTDTQYF
TRBJ2-5	TRBV3-1/TRBV3-2	NA	14	TRBD2	TGTGCCAGCAGCCGACTAGCGGGAGAAGAGACCCAGTACTTC	CASSRLAGEETQYF
TRBJ1-6	TRBV7-9	NA	14	NA	TGTGCCAGCAGCTTAGACAGAATTAATTCACCCCTCCACTTT	CASSLDRINSPLHF
TRBJ2-1	TRBV7-3	NA	15	NA	TGTGCCAGCAGCCTCATGGGCACGGACTACAATGAGCAGTTCTTC	CASSLMGTDYNEQFF
TRBJ2-1	TRBV6-5	NA	16	NA	TGTGCCAGCAGTTACGAGGCGGCGAGCTCCTACAATGAGCAGTTCTTC	CASSYEAASSYNEQFF
TRBJ2-7	TRBV5-1	once	17	NA	TGCGCCAGCAGCTCATCCCAGGGCAGGCCCCGATCCTGGGAGCAGTACTTC	CASSSSQGRPRSWEQYF
TRBJ2-3	TRBV2	NA	14	TRBD2	TGTGCCAGCAAGGGACTAGCGGGTCCAGATACGCAGTATTTT	CASKGLAGPDTQYF
TRBJ1-2	TRBV28	NA	15	TRBD1	TGTGCCAGCAGTGCGCCGGGACAGATCACCTATGGCTACACCTTC	CASSAPGQITYGYTF
TRBJ2-5	TRBV5-1	NA	14	NA	TGCGCCAGCAGCTTGGGGAACGCGGAGGAGACCCAGTACTTC	CASSLGNAEETQYF
TRBJ1-6	TRBV3-1/TRBV3-2	NA	15	TRBD1	TGTGCCAGCAGCCGACAGGGTTCCTATAATTCACCCCTCCACTTT	CASSRQGSYNSPLHF
TRBJ1-4	TRBV28	NA	14	NA	TGTGCCAGCAGTTTAGTGGGGACTCAAAAAAAACTGTTTTTT	CASSLVGTQKKLFF
TRBJ2-3	TRBV9	NA	14	NA	TGTGCCAGCAGCGTAGTGGCTAGCACAGATACGCAGTATTTT	CASSVVASTDTQYF